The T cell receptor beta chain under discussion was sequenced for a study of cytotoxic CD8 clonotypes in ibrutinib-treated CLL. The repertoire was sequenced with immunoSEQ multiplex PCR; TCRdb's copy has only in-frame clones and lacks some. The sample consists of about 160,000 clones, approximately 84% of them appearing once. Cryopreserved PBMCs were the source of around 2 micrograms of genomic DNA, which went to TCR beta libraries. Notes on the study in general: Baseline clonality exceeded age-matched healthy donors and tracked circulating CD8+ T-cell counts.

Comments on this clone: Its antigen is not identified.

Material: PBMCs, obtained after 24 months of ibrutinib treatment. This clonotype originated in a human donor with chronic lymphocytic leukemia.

The DNA for the CDR3 is TGTGCCAGCAGCCAAGATAGACGTGGTTTTAATGAAAAACTGTTTTTT. Protein product: CASSQDRRGFNEKLFF. This chain uses TRBV4-2 with TRBJ1-4; D is uncertain. CDR3 size: 16 residues. Germline V gene lookup returns CDR1 LGHNA and CDR2 YNFKEQ. V was clipped by 0 bases and J by 4 bases, with 12 bases between them.